One sample yielded the 19 T cell receptor beta chains listed below, sequenced in a study of cytomegalovirus exposure and HLA in healthy donors. Researchers ran the PCR with 60 Vbeta and 13 Jbeta primers. Assay: immunoSEQ multiplex PCR; the TCRdb copy retains only in-frame clones and omits some. The table includes approximately 110,000 clones, more than 70% detected once. The material sequenced was PBMCs. Every receptor here comes from a man aged 30-40 years in good health and CMV-seronegative.

The chain carries TRBV4-3 and TRBJ1-2, with D perhaps TRBD1 (6 bases). The CDR3 is made up of 13 amino acids. V lost 4 bases to trimming and J lost 2 bases, with 8 bases between them. The germline V gene has CDR1 LGHNA and CDR2 YSLEER. CDR3 nucleotide sequence: TGCGCCAGCAGCCCTACAGGGAACTATGGCTACACCTTC. Translation: CASSPTGNYGYTF.

The chain couples TRBV6-6 to TRBJ2-1, with a tentative D call TRBD2 (6 bases). The CDR3 runs 15 residues. V dropped 6 bases and J dropped 3 bases, with 15 bases sitting between them. Germline CDR1 and CDR2: MNHNY and SVGAGI (reference sequence). The CDR3 nucleotides read TGTGCCAGCAGCCCGACACTAGCCGACTACAATGAGCAGTTCTTC. Translating gives CASSPTLADYNEQFF.

The rearrangement uses TRBV29-1 and TRBJ2-7, with 12 nucleotides matching TRBD1. V lost 7 bases, J lost 4 bases, and 5 bases stayed unmatched. Germline V gene sequence: CDR1 SQVTM, CDR2 ANQGSEA. CDR3 size: 13 residues. The CDR3 DNA reads TGCAGCGCCAAGGGACAGGGGGCATACGAGCAGTACTTC. It encodes CSAKGQGAYEQYF.

The V gene is TRBV18, the J gene TRBJ1-1; no definite D call. Germline V gene sequence: CDR1 KGHSH, CDR2 LQKENI. CDR3 length: 15 amino acids. Trimming cost V 2 bases and J 1 base, with 11 bases left between them. The CDR3 here is CASSPTRERNTEAFF. The DNA for the CDR3 is TGTGCCAGCTCACCAACGCGGGAACGGAACACTGAAGCTTTCTTT.

The genes are TRBV5-1 and TRBJ2-5; a possible D gene is TRBD2 (6 bases). The CDR3 loop spans 13 amino acids. Trimming cost V 0 bases and J 7 bases, with 10 bases left between them. Per the germline V gene, CDR1 is SGHRS and CDR2 is YFSETQ. CDR3 protein: CASSLAAGGTQYF. For the CDR3, the DNA is TGCGCCAGCAGCTTGGCCGCCGGGGGGACCCAGTACTTC.

CDR3 coding DNA: TGTGCCTGGAGAACTCGGGCGGCGGGTGAAGCTTTCTTT. It yields the protein CAWRTRAAGEAFF. V gene TRBV30 combines with J gene TRBJ1-1; D is unclear. The CDR3 sequence is 13 residues long. Germline V gene sequence: CDR1 GTSNPN, CDR2 SVGIG (reference sequence). Trimming took off 3 bases at V and 7 bases at J, with 15 bases between the two ends.

The rearrangement uses TRBV7-9 and TRBJ1-1; possibly TRBD1 for D (5 bases). The CDR3 is 14 amino acids. V was trimmed by 5 bases and J by 1 base, leaving 11 bases between them. Per germline, CDR1 SEHNR and CDR2 FQNEAQ (reference sequence). The CDR3 bases are TGTGCCAGCAGCGCGGGACGGGCGAACACTGAAGCTTTCTTT. It translates to CASSAGRANTEAFF.

This sequence joins TRBV6-1 and TRBJ1-2; D remains ambiguous. The CDR3 loop spans 15 amino acids. Between the trimmed V and J ends, which lost 2 bases and 4 bases, there was a span of 14 bases. Germline CDR1 MNHNS, CDR2 SASEGT. The CDR3 is CASSEYVEETYGYTF. CDR3 sequence (DNA): TGTGCCAGCAGTGAATATGTGGAGGAGACCTATGGCTACACCTTC.

The chain carries TRBV28 and TRBJ1-4, with TRBD1 identical over 8 bases. V lost 6 bases to trimming and J lost 5 bases; unmatched junction nucleotides: 5. This CDR3 contains 14 residues. The germline gives CDR1 MDHEN, CDR2 SYDVKM. The CDR3 loop reads CASSPDRGNEKLFF. In DNA, the CDR3 is TGTGCCAGCAGCCCCGACAGGGGAAATGAAAAACTGTTTTTT.

This clone was observed a few times. The chain combines TRBV4-1 with TRBJ1-5; TRBD1 matches 7 bases. Germline V CDR1 and CDR2: MGHRA, YSYEKL. Trimming at V came to 4 bases and at J to 2 bases, leaving 2 bases not matched to a gene. The CDR3 covers 14 residues. As DNA, the CDR3 is TGCGCCAGCAGCCGAGACAGGGGCAATCAGCCCCAGCATTTT. Its translation is CASSRDRGNQPQHF.

The chain recombines TRBV19 with TRBJ2-3; 10 nucleotides align to TRBD2. Per germline, CDR1 LNHDA and CDR2 SQIVND (reference sequence). The V segment lost 7 bases and the J segment 3 bases; nucleotides outside the gene matches: 10. The CDR3 extends over 16 amino acids. The CDR3 here is CASNKAGGPLTDTQYF. In DNA, the CDR3 is TGTGCCAGTAATAAAGCGGGAGGGCCCCTTACAGATACGCAGTATTTT.

Only one count was recorded for this clone. The chain has TRBV2 and TRBJ2-5; 7 bases align to TRBD2. Germline V CDR1 and CDR2: SNHLY, FYNNEI. The CDR3 has 14 residues. Trimming at V came to 6 bases and at J to 7 bases, leaving 11 bases not matched to a gene. CDR3 protein: CASSSASREGTQYF. The CDR3 bases are TGTGCCAGCAGCTCGGCCTCGAGGGAGGGGACCCAGTACTTC.

This clone was seen only a few times. This chain links TRBV9 with TRBJ2-5; TRBD2 matches 9 bases. The V and J ends lost 4 bases and 2 bases, in that order; junction bases with no gene match: 12. Germline V gene sequence: CDR1 SGDLS, CDR2 YYNGEE. The CDR3 runs to 17 residues. The CDR3 coding sequence is TGTGCCAGCAGCCAAGGTGGCGGGCTAGCGGGACAAGAGACCCAGTACTTC. This encodes CASSQGGGLAGQETQYF.

The CDR3 nucleotides read TGTGCCAGCAGCGACTACCGGGACAGAAACACTGAAGCTTTCTTT. Translating it yields CASSDYRDRNTEAFF. The chain carries TRBV7-8 and TRBJ1-1, with 7 positions matching TRBD1. Germline CDR1 and CDR2: SGHVS and FQNEAQ. The CDR3 is made up of 15 amino acids. J gave up 2 bases and V 5 bases, and 8 bases lay outside the gene matches.

This chain links TRBV28 with TRBJ2-7; D is possibly TRBD1 (8 bases). The germline V gene encodes CDR1 MDHEN and CDR2 SYDVKM. CDR3 size: 14 residues. V shed 6 bases and J shed 7 bases, with 19 bases lying between them. CDR3: CASRPQGGGGEQYF. The CDR3 DNA is TGTGCCAGCAGGCCACAGGGGGGGGGCGGGGAGCAGTACTTC.

The genes are TRBV27 and TRBJ2-3, with a possible D match to TRBD2 (5 bases). The germline V and J ends were trimmed by 3 bases and 6 bases, with 13 bases remaining between them. The CDR3 contains 14 residues. The germline V gene has CDR1 MNHEY and CDR2 SMNVEV (reference sequence). CDR3 bases: TGTGCCAGCAGTTTCATAGAGGGAGCTGATACGCAGTATTTT. It translates to CASSFIEGADTQYF.

V gene TRBV12-5 combines with J gene TRBJ2-5; 11 bases fit TRBD1. CDR1 and CDR2 (germline): LGHNT, FRNRAP. Losses at the gene ends were 1 base for V and 1 base for J; bases not matched to a gene: 5. The CDR3 has 17 amino acids. The CDR3 sequence: CASGLDWTGGGQETQYF. CDR3 bases: TGTGCTAGTGGTTTGGACTGGACAGGGGGCGGCCAAGAGACCCAGTACTTC. Combining the CDR3 with reference TRBV12-5 and TRBJ2-5 gives the whole variable domain DARVTQTPRHKVTEMGQEVTMRCQPILGHNTVFWYRQTMMQGLELLAYFRNRAPLDDSGMPKDRFSAEMPDATLATLKIQPSEPRDSAVYFCASGLDWTGGGQETQYFGPGTRLLVL.

The V call is TRBV28, the J call TRBJ2-5; D gene ambiguous. V gave up 5 bases and J gave up 5 bases, with 9 bases separating them. CDR3 length equals 12 residues. Per the germline V gene, CDR1 is MDHEN and CDR2 is SYDVKM. CDR3 sequence: CASSLSRETQYF. As DNA, the CDR3 is TGTGCCAGCAGTCTATCTAGGGAGACCCAGTACTTC.

The gene calls are TRBV6-5 and TRBJ1-4; a possible D gene is TRBD1 (6 bases). CDR1 is MNHEY and CDR2 is SVGAGI in the germline V gene. With 6 bases removed from V and 0 bases from J, the gap between germline ends came to 8 bases. The CDR3 extends over 14 amino acids. The CDR3 is CASSRQATNEKLFF. The CDR3 nucleotides are TGTGCCAGCAGCCGACAGGCAACTAATGAAAAACTGTTTTTT.